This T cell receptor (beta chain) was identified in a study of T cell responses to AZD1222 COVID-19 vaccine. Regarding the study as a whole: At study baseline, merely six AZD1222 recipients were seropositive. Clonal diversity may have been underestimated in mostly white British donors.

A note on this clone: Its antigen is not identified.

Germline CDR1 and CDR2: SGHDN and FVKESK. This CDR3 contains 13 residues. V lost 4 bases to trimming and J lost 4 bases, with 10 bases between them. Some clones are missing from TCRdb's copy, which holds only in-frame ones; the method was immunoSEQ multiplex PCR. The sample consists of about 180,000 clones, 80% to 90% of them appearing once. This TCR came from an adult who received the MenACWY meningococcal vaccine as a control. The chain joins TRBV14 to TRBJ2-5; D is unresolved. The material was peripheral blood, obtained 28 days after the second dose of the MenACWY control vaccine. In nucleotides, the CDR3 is TGTGCCAGCAGCCCCTTCGGAAGAGAGACCCAGTACTTC. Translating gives CASSPFGRETQYF.